A single sample is the source of the 28 T cell receptor beta chains below, sequenced in a study of blood T cell repertoires in COVID-19. Here immunoSEQ multiplex PCR was the method, and the copy in TCRdb shows in-frame clones only, minus some. The repertoire holds about 300,000 clones, with approximately 84% as singletons. Material for sequencing was PBMCs or T cells enriched from blood (not recorded which). These receptors all come from a woman between 18 and 30 years old who had recovered from COVID-19.

This clone turned up a few times. The V gene is TRBV7-6, the J gene TRBJ2-7, with D possibly matching TRBD2 (6 bases). Germline V CDR1 and CDR2: SGHVS, FNYEAQ. V was pared by 1 base and J by 6 bases, with 13 bases between. This CDR3 is built from 14 residues. DNA of the CDR3: TGTGCCAGCAGCTTAGATGGAGGGGTAGGCGAGCAGTACTTC. Residues: CASSLDGGVGEQYF. Drawing the rest from reference TRBV7-6 and TRBJ2-7, the complete variable domain is GAGVSQSPRYKVTKRGQDVALRCDPISGHVSLYWYRQALGQGPEFLTYFNYEAQQDKSGLPNDRFSAERPEGSISTLTIQRTEQRDSAMYRCASSLDGGVGEQYFGPGTRLTVT.

The V gene is TRBV30, the J gene TRBJ1-1; TRBD1 matches 9 bases. V lost 2 bases and J lost 5; bases outside the gene matches: 3. Germline loops: CDR1 GTSNPN, CDR2 SVGIG (reference sequence). This CDR3 comprises 13 residues. The CDR3, as DNA: TGTGCCTGGAGTAAGACAGGGGGGACTGAAGCTTTCTTT. This sequence encodes CAWSKTGGTEAFF.

This clone came up a few times. V gene TRBV19 combines with J gene TRBJ1-5; TRBD1 matches 9 bases. This CDR3 comprises 16 residues. Germline CDR1 and CDR2: LNHDA and SQIVND (reference sequence). J gave up 6 bases and V 7 bases, and 13 bases lay outside the gene matches. Here the CDR3 reads CASIGGGQGSLQPQHF. CDR3 sequence (DNA): TGTGCCAGTATCGGAGGGGGACAGGGCAGTCTTCAGCCCCAGCATTTT.

This rearrangement joins TRBV6-5 to TRBJ1-2; 7 nucleotides match TRBD1. This CDR3 region has 13 residues. With 5 bases clipped from V and 8 bases from J, the junction kept 8 bases outside the gene matches. Germline V gene data show CDR1 as MNHEY and CDR2 as SVGAGI. DNA for the CDR3: TGTGCCAGCAGTCCCACAGGGGTGGGAGGCTACACCTTC. It is translated as CASSPTGVGGYTF.

The chain joins TRBV18 to TRBJ1-1, with 7 bases that match TRBD1. V was pared by 4 bases and J by 3 bases, with 2 bases of the junction left unmatched. Looked up from germline, CDR1 is KGHSH and CDR2 is LQKENI. This CDR3 has 13 amino acids. Written as DNA, the CDR3 is TGTGCCAGCTCACTTACAGGGGACACTGAAGCTTTCTTT. Translation gives CASSLTGDTEAFF.

V is TRBV7-6 and J is TRBJ2-7, with 15 bases that match TRBD2. The CDR3 has 16 amino acids. The germline gives CDR1 SGHVS, CDR2 FNYEAQ. V lost 5 bases to trimming and J lost 0 bases; unmatched junction nucleotides: 2. CDR3 sequence: CASSKGLAGGSYEQYF. The CDR3 region has the DNA TGTGCCAGCAGCAAGGGACTAGCGGGGGGCTCCTACGAGCAGTACTTC.

In DNA form, the CDR3 reads TGTGCCAGCTCACCCATACAGGGGGCGAGAGGACAAGAGACCCAGTACTTC. Its translation is CASSPIQGARGQETQYF. This chain joins TRBV18 and TRBJ2-5; the match to TRBD1 covers 9 bases. This CDR3 region has 17 residues. CDR1 KGHSH and CDR2 LQKENI come from the germline V gene. With 3 bases clipped from V and 2 bases from J, the junction kept 10 bases outside the gene matches.

The chain joins TRBV10-3 to TRBJ2-7; 7 bases fit TRBD2. Germline lookup yields CDR1 ENHRY and CDR2 SYGVKD. This CDR3 spans 17 amino acids. V shed 0 bases and J 4 bases; nucleotides not matched to a gene: 12. DNA for the CDR3: TGTGCCATCAGTGAGTCCTTAGTAGCCGGGACTACTTACGAGCAGTACTTC. This sequence encodes CAISESLVAGTTYEQYF.

This clone was seen only a few times. The chain carries TRBV3-1 (or the pseudogene TRBV3-2) and TRBJ1-2; 8 positions match TRBD1. V lost 1 base, J lost 4 bases, and 5 bases stayed unmatched. The CDR3 has 15 residues. Looked up from germline, CDR1 is LGHDT and CDR2 is YNNKEL (reference sequence). The CDR3 DNA follows: TGTGCCAGCAGCCAAGTTCCTACAGGGGGCTATGGCTACACCTTC. Translation: CASSQVPTGGYGYTF.

V is TRBV10-3 and J is TRBJ2-2, with 8 bases that match TRBD2. Germline CDR1 is ENHRY and CDR2 is SYGVKD. After removal of 6 bases from V and 3 bases from J, the junction contained 9 bases not matched to a gene. The CDR3 consists of 16 residues. The CDR3 protein is CAIRSRGGRDTGELFF. The DNA for the CDR3 is TGTGCCATCAGATCACGGGGGGGCCGGGACACCGGGGAGCTGTTTTTT.

This clone occurred many times. The CDR3 loop is CASSVEGSGVSGNTIYF. In nucleotides, the CDR3 is TGTGCCAGCAGCGTAGAAGGTTCGGGGGTCTCTGGAAACACCATATATTTT. The chain employs TRBV9 and TRBJ1-3, with D maybe TRBD1 (5 bases). Germline lookup yields CDR1 SGDLS and CDR2 YYNGEE. Trimming pared 0 bases from V and 0 bases from J, leaving 13 bases between. The CDR3 has 17 amino acids.

V usage is TRBV25-1 and J usage is TRBJ2-3; D perhaps matches TRBD2 (5 bases). Germline CDR1 reads MGHDK; CDR2 reads SYGVNS. The CDR3 extends over 14 amino acids. Trimming left V 5 bases short and J 0 bases short, with 9 bases between. The CDR3 spells CASSLGGSTDTQYF. The DNA for the CDR3 is TGTGCCAGCAGTCTCGGCGGGAGCACAGATACGCAGTATTTT.

V usage is TRBV14 and J usage is TRBJ2-1, with 8 bases fitting TRBD2. The CDR3 is 18 residues long. V lost 3 bases to trimming and J lost 4 bases; unmatched junction nucleotides: 14. Germline V lookup: CDR1 SGHDN, CDR2 FVKESK. The CDR3 region is CASSHPPGLAGRYNEQFF. Here the CDR3 DNA reads TGTGCCAGCAGCCATCCACCCGGACTAGCCGGAAGGTACAATGAGCAGTTCTTC. The variable domain in full, with the rest retrieved from reference TRBV14 and TRBJ2-1, is EAGVTQFPSHSVIEKGQTVTLRCDPISGHDNLYWYRRVMGKEIKFLLHFVKESKQDESGMPNNRFLAERTGGTYSTLKVQPAELEDSGVYFCASSHPPGLAGRYNEQFFGPGTRLTVL.

The J gene is TRBJ1-2, the V gene TRBV19; no firm D call. The V end was cut by 6 bases, the J end by 6 bases, with 20 bases between. Per germline, CDR1 LNHDA and CDR2 SQIVND (reference sequence). This CDR3 has 15 residues. CDR3 nucleotide sequence: TGTGCCAGTAGACAACTCCGGGATCTTCCGGATGGCTACACCTTC. Residues: CASRQLRDLPDGYTF.

The rearrangement uses TRBV2 and TRBJ1-1, with 8 bases lining up with TRBD1. V was clipped by 6 bases and J by 5 bases; unmatched bases: 14. This CDR3 has 16 amino acids. Germline V lookup: CDR1 SNHLY, CDR2 FYNNEI. The CDR3, as DNA: TGTGCCAGCAGAGCCGCGTATCACCAGGGGGCTACTGAAGCTTTCTTT. Protein sequence: CASRAAYHQGATEAFF. Supplemented by reference TRBV2 and TRBJ1-1, the full variable domain reads EPEVTQTPSHQVTQMGQEVILRCVPISNHLYFYWYRQILGQKVEFLVSFYNNEISEKSEIFDDQFSVERPDGSNFTLKIRSTKLEDSAMYFCASRAAYHQGATEAFFGQGTRLTVV.

The chain carries TRBV2 and TRBJ1-5, with D uncertain. The CDR3 consists of 13 residues. V dropped 1 base and J dropped 10 bases, with 11 bases sitting between them. Germline CDR1 and CDR2: SNHLY and FYNNEI. The CDR3: CASSEEVRGPQHF. For the CDR3, the DNA is TGTGCCAGCAGTGAAGAGGTGCGGGGTCCCCAGCATTTT.

The rearrangement links TRBV19 to TRBJ1-1; D is possibly TRBD1 (5 bases). V was clipped by 3 bases and J by 0 bases, with 11 bases between them. Germline values: CDR1 LNHDA, CDR2 SQIVND (reference sequence). The CDR3 has 15 amino acids. The CDR3 nucleotides read TGTGCCAGTAGTATCCTCGACAGATTGAACACTGAAGCTTTCTTT. The encoded protein is CASSILDRLNTEAFF.

The chain has TRBV25-1 and TRBJ2-5; 9 bases map to TRBD2. This CDR3 comprises 14 residues. V gave up 7 bases and J gave up 5 bases; unmatched junction bases: 8. Per the germline V gene, CDR1 is MGHDK and CDR2 is SYGVNS. The CDR3 nucleotides are TGTGCCAGCATCGAGCGGGGGGCCCGTGAGACCCAGTACTTC. It specifies CASIERGARETQYF.

This clone has just a few counts. The rearrangement uses TRBV30 and TRBJ1-1, with 7 bases lining up with TRBD1. Trimming at V came to 7 bases and at J to 10 bases, leaving 15 bases not matched to a gene. This CDR3 is built from 13 residues. Germline CDR1 is GTSNPN and CDR2 is SVGIG (reference sequence). The CDR3 loop reads CASQTGTYLGAFF. The CDR3 coding sequence is TGTGCCTCCCAGACAGGGACCTATTTAGGAGCTTTCTTT. The full variable domain, its missing parts supplied by reference TRBV30 and TRBJ1-1, is SQTIHQWPATLVQPVGSPLSLECTVEGTSNPNLYWYRQAAGRGLQLLFYSVGIGQISSEVPQNLSASRPQDRQFILSSKKLLLSDSGFYLCASQTGTYLGAFFGQGTRLTVV.

The chain uses TRBV2 and TRBJ2-4, with a possible D match to TRBD2 (5 bases). V lost 6 bases and J 9 bases, leaving 15 bases between the germline ends. The germline V gene has CDR1 SNHLY and CDR2 FYNNEI. The CDR3 length is 13 residues. The DNA of the CDR3 is TGTGCCAGCAGCTCCACGACTCGGGGCATTCAGTACTTC. Protein sequence: CASSSTTRGIQYF.

This chain joins TRBV6-5 and TRBJ1-4; D is possibly TRBD1 (6 bases). The CDR3 totals 15 residues. The germline V and J ends were trimmed by 0 bases and 6 bases, with 11 bases remaining between them. Germline V gene data show CDR1 as MNHEY and CDR2 as SVGAGI. In nucleotides, the CDR3 is TGTGCCAGCAGTTACTCTCACAGGGCGGATGAAAAACTGTTTTTT. Residues: CASSYSHRADEKLFF.

The chain combines TRBV5-1 with TRBJ2-1; 9 bases match TRBD1. The CDR3 has 17 residues. CDR1 is SGHRS and CDR2 is YFSETQ in the germline V gene. The ends lost 0 bases at V and 2 bases at J; junction bases unmatched: 6. The CDR3 DNA sequence: TGCGCCAGCAGCTTGGCCCGGGACAGGGCCCCCTACAATGAGCAGTTCTTC. Protein product: CASSLARDRAPYNEQFF.

The chain couples TRBV7-2 to TRBJ1-2, with 8 bases identical to TRBD1. The V gene end was trimmed by 3 bases and the J gene end by 7 bases; junction bases not matched to a gene: 7. The CDR3 is made up of 14 amino acids. Germline CDR1 and CDR2: SGHTA and FQGNSA. The CDR3 DNA follows: TGTGCCAGCAGCTTCGGACAGGGTAAAGGTGGCTACACCTTC. Its protein is CASSFGQGKGGYTF.

The gene calls are TRBV24-1 and TRBJ2-3, with 13 bases that match TRBD2. Trimming at V came to 1 base and at J to 3 bases, leaving 3 bases not matched to a gene. There are 17 residues in the CDR3. Germline CDR1 is KGHDR and CDR2 is SFDVKD. As DNA, the CDR3 is TGTGCCACCAGTGATTTAAGGACTAGCGGGAGTACAGATACGCAGTATTTT. It specifies CATSDLRTSGSTDTQYF.

The chain uses TRBV3-1 (or the pseudogene TRBV3-2) and TRBJ2-1; maybe TRBD2 (6 bases). This CDR3 contains 15 residues. V was cut by 1 base and J by 5 bases, with 12 bases left in between. Germline assignment: CDR1 LGHDT and CDR2 YNNKEL (reference sequence). For the CDR3, the DNA is TGTGCCAGCAGCCAAGCCCGGGAGTGGGACAATGAGCAGTTCTTC. Amino acids: CASSQAREWDNEQFF.

The chain is built from TRBV5-4 and TRBJ2-3; 9 bases map to TRBD1. The CDR3 has 14 amino acids. V dropped 5 bases and J dropped 6; count of bases not matched to a gene: 7. The germline CDR1 and CDR2 sequences are SGHNT and YYREEE (reference sequence). The CDR3, as DNA: TGTGCCAGCAGTCGGCCGGGACAGGGCGATACGCAGTATTTT. Amino acid sequence: CASSRPGQGDTQYF.

The DNA for the CDR3 is TGCGCCAGCAGCTTGAGGGGGCTGGAGACCGGGGAGCTGTTTTTT. Translation gives CASSLRGLETGELFF. The gene calls are TRBV5-1 and TRBJ2-2, with 7 bases that match TRBD1. CDR1 and CDR2 (germline): SGHRS, YFSETQ. V was pared by 1 base and J by 5 bases, with 5 bases of the junction left unmatched. The CDR3 has 15 residues.

The CDR3 sequence: CASSPGHEQFF. CDR3 in DNA: TGTGCTAGTTCTCCTGGCCATGAGCAGTTCTTC. The chain combines TRBV12-5 with TRBJ2-1; D is undetermined. The CDR3 totals 11 residues. The V end lost 8 bases, the J end lost 8 bases, and 10 bases lay between the germline ends. The V gene's germline CDR1 is LGHNT and CDR2 FRNRAP. Complete variable domain (other parts from reference TRBV12-5 and TRBJ2-1): DARVTQTPRHKVTEMGQEVTMRCQPILGHNTVFWYRQTMMQGLELLAYFRNRAPLDDSGMPKDRFSAEMPDATLATLKIQPSEPRDSAVYFCASSPGHEQFFGPGTRLTVL.